This T cell receptor beta chain was captured by sequencing in a study of control samples from healthy donors and cancer patients. Trimming removed 5 bases from V and 4 bases from J, with 16 bases in between. The CDR3 extends over 15 amino acids. Germline V gives CDR1 SGHAT, CDR2 FQNNGV. The data were produced by immunoSEQ multiplex PCR, yet TCRdb's version contains in-frame clones alone and is incomplete. The sample lists about 190,000 clones, roughly nine tenths seen once, with over 1.5% in the top ten. The specimen sequenced was blood. The TCR comes from a young man in good health. V gene TRBV11-2 combines with J gene TRBJ2-3; the D is unclear. The CDR3 is CASSVHLIAADTQYF. CDR3 coding DNA: TGTGCCAGCAGCGTACATTTAATAGCAGCAGATACGCAGTATTTT.